The TCR beta chain under discussion was sequenced for a study of blood T cell repertoires in COVID-19 (dated by TCRdb to between 2020 and 2021). Study-wide context: Collaborator samples came from the United States, Italy and Spain and covered acute and convalescent phases of COVID-19. The material from the prospective study consisted of cDNA or gDNA derived from T cells, B-cell-depleted T cells, or PBMCs. Subjects who had been exposed to COVID-19, were actively infected with it, or had recovered from it provided the deeply sampled blood TCRbeta repertoires that made up the dataset. A freely available public database, intended as a resource for researchers studying the immune response to SARS-CoV-2, is where the repertoires were released. Samples came from the ongoing ImmuneRACE study (first 160 participants) plus 1,254 subjects from 6 global collaborators. Sample metadata almost always included a de-identified subject ID, COVID-19 status, age in years and sex. Where available, HLA class I and class II types were obtained from metadata supplied by the sample provider rather than from assay-based typing.

TCRbeta CDR3 regions were amplified from genomic DNA by means of the immunoSEQ Assay, a bias-controlled multiplex PCR. In the source study's methods: The number of nucleated cells in each sample was estimated by amplification of reference gene primers within the assay. To quantify the absolute abundance of each unique TCRbeta CDR3 rearrangement, sequence reads were collapsed and filtered. For each sample, productive Simpson clonality was calculated as the square root of Simpson's diversity index over productive rearrangements. TCRdb retrieved this table from immuneACCESS and kept in-frame rearrangements only. Not all clones are present; in checked studies, unresolved V genes account for under half, and no reason is known for the remainder. The DNA gave D and trimming, while V, J and clone size come from that table. In this sample the table shows about 180,000 clones, roughly 86% of which occur a single time. Under 0.65% of the sample belongs to the ten largest clones.

What the work shows at the level of the full study, not this receptor alone: Clinical and demographic metadata were provided uncurated, with the amount varying by source and participant.

V gives up 4 bases and J gives up 4 bases, and the segment between their germline ends measures 13 bases. Including the terminal cysteine and phenylalanine, the CDR3 comprises 14 residues. Only the CDR3 DNA stays, 42 bases, in frame from base 1. CDR1 LNHDA and CDR2 SQIVND were looked up in the germline V gene (reference sequence). Comment on this clone: Which antigen it targets is not known. Base qualities are not recorded, but no much larger clone differs from it by a single base.

One collaborating source in Seattle enrolled patients during active infection and followed them longitudinally through the course of disease. Collaborating institutions collected whole blood in K2EDTA tubes following their own protocols. For TCRbeta analysis, collaborators shipped samples in one of three forms: frozen whole blood, isolated PBMCs, or DNA extracted from either of those sample types. The TCR originated in a man in his fifties or sixties with COVID-19, enrolled during active disease. The material sequenced was peripheral blood. The rearrangement joined TRBV19 to TRBJ1-1; matching of 5 bases hints at TRBD1 as the D gene. In nucleotide form, the sequence is TGTGCCAGTAGTAACACCCGTCAGGGCACTGAAGCTTTCTTT. Its amino acids are CASSNTRQGTEAFF.